The source of this TCR beta chain is a study of T cell responses to AZD1222 COVID-19 vaccine (dated by TCRdb to 2020 to 2022). Looking at the study overall: A total of 233 trial participants underwent TCR sequencing, of whom roughly 210 had received two doses of AZD1222 and 26 had received two doses of the MenACWY control vaccine. Trial participants were enrolled by age into 18-55, 56-69 and 70-plus year subgroups, with around 150, 28 and 57 TCR-sequenced participants respectively. Broader findings and caveats from the paper: Conclusions about previously exposed vaccinees were limited because only six or seven AZD1222 recipients were SARS-CoV-2 seropositive at baseline. After two AZD1222 doses, spike-specific TCR breadth and depth were significantly higher than at day 0 and than in MenACWY recipients. Epitopes outside the regions mutated in the B.1.351 and B.1.1.7 variants were reportedly recognized by nearly half of the unique spike-specific TCRs. Because no day 14 peak-response samples were available, repertoires were characterized only after the peak T cell response. In the small 56-69-year group, the increase in depth fell short of significance, most likely because of low power. The vaccine-associated CD4 TCRs covered the entire spike protein, and the dominant responses fell in regions 160-218 and 743-854. Participants were mostly white British and included more females than males, and it was suggested by the authors that clonal diversity may have been underestimated.

The CDR3 regions of human TCRbeta chains were subjected to immunosequencing. The study's processing was this. Repertoire TCRs were matched against a reference library of SARS-CoV-2-specific TCRs generated with the MIRA antigen-specificity platform. Breadth meant the fraction of unique TCRs that were SARS-CoV-2-associated, whereas depth meant the fraction of total T cells that were SARS-CoV-2-associated. Using the MIRA data, every spike-specific TCR was mapped to the spike region that the TCR reacted to and assigned to either a CD4 or a CD8 class. Log10-transformed breadth and depth values were compared by one-way ANOVA with Sidak's multiple comparisons tests. TCRdb obtained this table from immuneACCESS and retained in-frame rearrangements with V and J assigned. These tables miss some clones; where compared with another copy, unresolved V genes account for less than half of the shortfall, and the remainder is unexplained. The DNA gave D and trimming, while V, J and clone size come from that table. Here the sample has 100,000 to 150,000 clones; 85% to 90% occur a single time. The ten most abundant clones make up 3.5% to 5% of the sample.

Interpreted using the paper, the time point label stands for: about 28 days (+/-7) after the second vaccine dose. Because spike-specific TCR depth and breadth did not differ between the two schedules, AZD1222 recipients who got a second dose at roughly 4 weeks were pooled with those who got a second dose at roughly 12 weeks. Samples from vaccinated people were obtained from the UK trials COV001 and COV002, which included a single-blind randomized controlled phase 2/3 trial of AZD1222 (ChAdOx1 nCoV-19) in healthy adults. Trial participant PBMC samples were collected at day 0 and day 28 after the second dose for TCRbeta chain sequencing. This clone was found once. Its antigen remains unidentified. The sample holds no much larger clone one base away, and base qualities are not on file. The source material was peripheral blood, sampled 28 days after the second AZD1222 dose. This clonotype was sampled from an adult who received the AZD1222 COVID-19 vaccine.

DNA sequence: TGTGCCAGCAGTTTAAATGGACAGGGGGAAGCTGAAGCTTTCTTT. Its product reads: CASSLNGQGEAEAFF. The V gene is TRBV28 and the J gene is TRBJ1-1, with 10 junctional bases fitting TRBD1. The V end gives up 2 bases and the J end 6 bases, leaving 6 bases in the junction not matched to a gene. Including the terminal cysteine and phenylalanine, the CDR3 comprises 15 residues. Kept here is only the CDR3 DNA, which spans 45 bases and is read in frame from base 1. CDR1 and CDR2, per the germline V gene, are MDHEN and SYDVKM.